This T cell receptor (beta chain) was found in a study of blood T cell repertoires in COVID-19. Study in general: T cells, B-cell-depleted T cells, or PBMCs supplied cDNA or gDNA.

CDR3 size: 15 residues. CDR1 is KGHSY and CDR2 is FQNENV in the germline V gene. V lost 4 bases, J lost 2 bases, and 14 bases lay in between. Per the study methods: Cell counts per sample came from amplifying reference gene primers. Profiling relied on immunoSEQ multiplex PCR, and the TCRdb table lists in-frame clones only, not all of them. V, J and clone size are those of that table, while D and trimming were read from the DNA. The profile shows approximately 130,000 clones, about 80% of them singletons. The clonotype originates from a man aged 40-49 years with active or convalescent COVID-19. Sequenced input: peripheral blood. The V and J genes are TRBV16 and TRBJ1-1, with a tentative D call TRBD1 (5 bases). CDR3 nucleotide sequence: TGTGCCAGCAGCCCTCGTGGGGGGAAAAACACTGAAGCTTTCTTT. Its translation is CASSPRGGKNTEAFF.